This entry lists 23 T cell receptor beta chains sequenced from one sample in a study of cytomegalovirus exposure and HLA in healthy donors. PCR was performed using 60 Vbeta and 13 Jbeta primers. Clones were sequenced by immunoSEQ multiplex PCR, and TCRdb holds only the in-frame ones, with some missing. Counted here are around 150,000 clones, roughly 82% occurring once; the ten biggest clones make up 9.5% to 12%. Sample: PBMCs. The receptors were sampled from a man between 50 and 59 years old in good health and CMV-seropositive.

The CDR3 reads CASSYTGGGNTGELFF. The CDR3 coding sequence is TGTGCCAGCAGCTATACAGGGGGAGGGAACACCGGGGAGCTGTTTTTT. The chain carries TRBV5-4 and TRBJ2-2, with TRBD1 identical over 8 bases. CDR1 and CDR2 (germline): SGHNT, YYREEE (reference sequence). There are 16 residues in the CDR3. After removal of 3 bases from V and 1 base from J, the junction contained 5 bases not matched to a gene.

The genes are TRBV30 and TRBJ1-2; 7 bases match TRBD1. The germline CDR1 and CDR2 sequences are GTSNPN and SVGIG (reference sequence). The V segment lost 2 bases and the J segment 4 bases; nucleotides outside the gene matches: 4. The CDR3 contains 13 residues. The DNA for the CDR3 is TGTGCCTGGAGTTCAGGGGGTACCTATGGCTACACCTTC. Its translation is CAWSSGGTYGYTF. The entire variable domain, with the rest obtained from reference TRBV30 and TRBJ1-2, is as follows: SQTIHQWPATLVQPVGSPLSLECTVEGTSNPNLYWYRQAAGRGLQLLFYSVGIGQISSEVPQNLSASRPQDRQFILSSKKLLLSDSGFYLCAWSSGGTYGYTFGSGTRLTVV.

J is TRBJ1-1 and V is TRBV7-2, with 7 bases matching TRBD1. CDR1 and CDR2 (germline): SGHTA, FQGNSA. With V trimmed by 5 bases and J by 10 bases, 16 bases remained unmatched. The CDR3 is 15 amino acids. In DNA form, the CDR3 reads TGTGCCAGCAGCGCACTTACAGGGGCCGTAATGGCAGCTTTCTTT. This encodes CASSALTGAVMAAFF.

This CDR3 is CASSSGYGYGYTF. In DNA, the CDR3 is TGTGCCAGCAGCTCGGGATATGGCTATGGCTACACCTTC. This chain uses TRBV7-9 with TRBJ1-2; no clear D. This CDR3 spans 13 amino acids. V was cut by 4 bases and J by 4 bases, with 10 bases left in between. Germline CDR1 is SEHNR and CDR2 is FQNEAQ (reference sequence).

In its sample, this clone was seen once. This sequence joins TRBV7-9 and TRBJ2-1; D is undetermined. Germline lookup yields CDR1 SEHNR and CDR2 FQNEAQ (reference sequence). V was pared by 2 bases and J by 8 bases, with 10 bases between. This CDR3 comprises 13 residues. The CDR3 nucleotides are TGTGCCAGCAGCTTATTAAAGCTGGATGAGCAGTTCTTC. As protein: CASSLLKLDEQFF. Full variable domain (outside the CDR3, taken from reference TRBV7-9 and TRBJ2-1): DTGVSQNPRHKITKRGQNVTFRCDPISEHNRLYWYRQTLGQGPEFLTYFQNEAQLEKSRLLSDRFSAERPKGSFSTLEIQRTEQGDSAMYLCASSLLKLDEQFFGPGTRLTVL.

This clone was counted once. The chain is built from TRBV6-1 and TRBJ2-1; 11 positions agree with TRBD2. This CDR3 has 20 residues. Germline V CDR1 and CDR2: MNHNS, SASEGT. Losses at the gene ends were 4 bases for V and 0 bases for J; bases not matched to a gene: 14. DNA of the CDR3: TGTGCCAGCAGTGGCCGGACGACTAGCGGGGCGGCAAGCTCCTACAATGAGCAGTTCTTC. The encoded protein is CASSGRTTSGAASSYNEQFF.

The chain employs TRBV7-2 and TRBJ1-1; maybe TRBD1 (5 bases). The germline CDR1 and CDR2 sequences are SGHTA and FQGNSA. The CDR3 sequence is 14 residues long. V was cut by 1 base and J by 4 bases, with 10 bases left in between. The CDR3 DNA is TGTGCCAGCAGCTTAGTTCAGGGATTCACTGAAGCTTTCTTT. Its translation is CASSLVQGFTEAFF.

The rearrangement links TRBV28 to TRBJ2-7, with 11 bases that match TRBD2. The germline V gene has CDR1 MDHEN and CDR2 SYDVKM. J lost 5 bases, V lost 8 bases, and 11 bases had no gene match. The CDR3 totals 15 residues. The CDR3 bases are TGTGCCAGCGGCCTGACTAGCGGGATTTTCGACGAGCAGTACTTC. Protein: CASGLTSGIFDEQYF.

For the CDR3, the DNA is TGTGCCAGCTCAGAGACAGGGGCCGTCCATCAGCCCCAGCATTTT. This translates into CASSETGAVHQPQHF. The chain couples TRBV18 to TRBJ1-5, with 8 bases fitting TRBD1. V shed 5 bases, J shed 5 bases, and the junction held 8 bases outside the gene matches. The CDR3 sequence is 15 residues long. The germline CDR1 and CDR2 sequences are KGHSH and LQKENI.

This clone was seen more than once but under ten times. This rearrangement joins TRBV28 to TRBJ1-3; 7 positions match TRBD1. In germline, CDR1 is MDHEN, CDR2 SYDVKM. The CDR3 totals 14 residues. V shed 3 bases, J shed 2 bases, and the junction held 1 base outside the gene matches. CDR3 bases: TGTGCCAGCAGTTTCCAGGGGGCTGGAAACACCATATATTTT. This codes for CASSFQGAGNTIYF.

The rearrangement joins TRBV6-5 to TRBJ2-3; tentative D call: TRBD2 (6 bases). The ends were cut back, 5 bases at V and 1 base at J, with 13 bases in the middle. This CDR3 contains 15 residues. Germline CDR1 MNHEY, CDR2 SVGAGI. The CDR3 spells CASSPAGTRTDTQYF. The CDR3 bases are TGTGCCAGCAGTCCCGCGGGGACGCGCACAGATACGCAGTATTTT.

The V and J genes are TRBV18 and TRBJ1-1; 10 bases agree with TRBD1. V trimming: 5 bases; J trimming: 4 bases; junction bases outside the gene matches: 7. The CDR3 extends over 15 amino acids. Germline V gene sequence: CDR1 KGHSH, CDR2 LQKENI. CDR3 sequence: CASSSGQGVGTEAFF. In DNA form, the CDR3 reads TGTGCCAGCTCATCCGGACAGGGGGTGGGCACTGAAGCTTTCTTT.

This clone appeared once. The chain combines TRBV6-6 with TRBJ2-2; TRBD1 aligns across 12 bases. The CDR3 has 15 amino acids. CDR1 is MNHNY and CDR2 is SVGAGI in the germline V gene (reference sequence). With 4 bases clipped from V and 4 bases from J, the junction kept 1 base outside the gene matches. The CDR3 DNA sequence: TGTGCCAGCAGTTGGGACAGGGGGCGCACCGGGGAGCTGTTTTTT. Translated: CASSWDRGRTGELFF.

The chain carries TRBV18 and TRBJ1-3; TRBD1 matches at 7 bases. V was pared by 2 bases and J by 0 bases, with 4 bases of the junction left unmatched. Germline CDR1 is KGHSH and CDR2 is LQKENI. The length of the CDR3 is 16 residues. The CDR3 coding sequence is TGTGCCAGCTCACCAACAGGGGATAGCTCTGGAAACACCATATATTTT. This translates into CASSPTGDSSGNTIYF.

This chain connects TRBV9 to TRBJ2-5; 10 bases are a match to TRBD1. This CDR3 is 15 amino acids long. The V gene's germline CDR1 is SGDLS and CDR2 YYNGEE. V was clipped by 3 bases and J by 4 bases; unmatched bases: 6. CDR3 DNA: TGTGCCAGCAGCGCCAGACAGGGGGCAGGAGAGACCCAGTACTTC. It specifies CASSARQGAGETQYF.

The chain has TRBV7-9 and TRBJ1-6, with TRBD1 matching over 7 bases. The CDR3 covers 15 residues. The V gene end was trimmed by 2 bases and the J gene end by 8 bases; junction bases not matched to a gene: 6. Germline-derived CDR1 and CDR2 are SEHNR and FQNEAQ (reference sequence). This CDR3 is CASSLIGTADSPLHF. CDR3 nucleotide sequence: TGTGCCAGCAGCTTAATCGGGACAGCTGATTCACCCCTCCACTTT.

The V gene is TRBV6-1, the J gene TRBJ2-7; TRBD2 agrees at 7 bases. The V gene's germline CDR1 is MNHNS and CDR2 SASEGT. There are 14 residues in the CDR3. Trimming cost V 3 bases and J 3 bases; bases outside gene matches: 5. This CDR3 is CASSDNAGDYEQYF. CDR3 bases: TGTGCCAGCAGTGATAACGCGGGGGACTACGAGCAGTACTTC.

V usage is TRBV6-5 and J usage is TRBJ2-1; tentative D call: TRBD2 (7 bases). Per germline, CDR1 MNHEY and CDR2 SVGAGI. With 7 bases removed from V and 1 base from J, the gap between germline ends came to 14 bases. The length of the CDR3 is 15 residues. The CDR3 loop is CASKAGAGSYNEQFF. CDR3 DNA: TGTGCCAGCAAGGCGGGGGCCGGTTCCTACAATGAGCAGTTCTTC.

The chain uses TRBV11-3 and TRBJ2-5; 10 bases match TRBD1. The CDR3 extends over 15 amino acids. V shed 2 bases, J shed 8 bases, and the junction held 8 bases outside the gene matches. Germline V gene sequence: CDR1 SGHNT, CDR2 YENEEA. The CDR3, as DNA: TGTGCCAGCAGCTTAAGACAGGGGGCCCCAAGAACCCAGTACTTC. Protein: CASSLRQGAPRTQYF.

This clone was picked up one time. In DNA form, the CDR3 reads TGTGCCAGCAGCGGCACGGGGGGCGGAGAGACCCAGTACTTC. Translated: CASSGTGGGETQYF. The chain links TRBV9 to TRBJ2-5; D possibly corresponds to TRBD2 (7 bases). V dropped 3 bases and J dropped 4 bases, with 13 bases sitting between them. The CDR3 loop spans 14 amino acids. CDR1 and CDR2 (germline): SGDLS, YYNGEE.

DNA for the CDR3: TGTGCCAGCAGTTATGAGGCTAGCGGGAACTACGAGCAGTACTTC. It translates to CASSYEASGNYEQYF. The chain is built from TRBV6-8 and TRBJ2-7, with 9 bases that match TRBD2. The germline gives CDR1 MNHGY, CDR2 SAAAGT. The ends lost 3 bases at V and 3 bases at J; junction bases unmatched: 6. CDR3 length equals 15 residues.

V usage is TRBV6-5 and J usage is TRBJ1-1; D is undetermined. This CDR3 is 13 amino acids long. V gave up 6 bases and J gave up 5 bases, with 13 bases separating them. CDR1 and CDR2 (germline): MNHEY, SVGAGI. The DNA of the CDR3 is TGTGCCAGCAGCATAGACCCGGGTACTGAAGCTTTCTTT. This sequence encodes CASSIDPGTEAFF.

This clone was counted only a few times. The V call is TRBV6-5, the J call TRBJ2-6, with D unresolved. This CDR3 is 12 amino acids long. Trimming took 10 bases from V and 3 from J, leaving 7 bases between them. Germline CDR1 and CDR2: MNHEY and SVGAGI. CDR3 sequence reads: CATSVGANVLTF. In DNA form, the CDR3 reads TGTGCCACCTCTGTTGGGGCCAACGTCCTGACTTTC.